This TCR beta chain is from a study of blood T cell repertoires in COVID-19. Study-level background: There were acute and convalescent COVID-19 samples, and they came from the United States, Italy and Spain. Sources were T cells, B-cell-depleted T cells, or PBMCs; the material itself was cDNA or gDNA.

V gave up 0 bases and J gave up 11 bases; unmatched junction bases: 3. The CDR3 runs to 13 residues. Germline CDR1 and CDR2: SGHRS and YFSETQ. In the study's own analysis: Estimates of nucleated cell counts were drawn from the amplification of reference gene primers. Profiled with immunoSEQ multiplex PCR; TCRdb holds only in-frame clones, not every one. For V, J and clone size, that table is used; D and trimming come from the DNA. The repertoire holds some 140,000 clones, with more than 75% as singletons. The clonotype originates from a man aged 55 to 69 who had recovered from COVID-19. Sequencing was performed on peripheral blood. The chain links TRBV5-1 to TRBJ2-1, with 9 bases lining up with TRBD1. CDR3 in DNA: TGCGCCAGCAGCTTGGGGACAGGGGAAAAGCAGTTCTTC. This codes for CASSLGTGEKQFF. Looking up the rest from reference TRBV5-1 and TRBJ2-1 gives the full variable domain: KAGVTQTPRYLIKTRGQQVTLSCSPISGHRSVSWYQQTPGQGLQFLFEYFSETQRNKGNFPGRFSGRQFSNSRSEMNVSTLELGDSALYLCASSLGTGEKQFFGPGTRLTVL.